The clone carrying this T cell receptor beta chain has a handful of counts. Its antigen is not identified. There are 16 residues in the CDR3. Trimming removed 5 bases from V and 0 bases from J; junction bases left unmatched: 5. From germline, CDR1 is MNHEY and CDR2 SMNVEV (reference sequence). This sample stems from a study of identical twins. Overall study findings and caveats: Analyses based on zero insertions could be partly confounded by invariant MAIT and iNKT cells.

TCRdb ran MiXCR on the 5' RACE reads and lists one entry per CDR3 protein. The table shows 1.5 million to 2 million distinct CDR3 sequences, with less than 40% occurring only once. The material sequenced was cord blood. This rearrangement joins TRBV27 to TRBJ2-7, with TRBD2 matching 12 bases. This clonotype originated in a newborn girl in good health. The CDR3 nucleotides are TGTGCCAGCAGTCCGACTAGCGGGGGCTACTCCTACGAGCAGTACTTC. Translating gives CASSPTSGGYSYEQYF.